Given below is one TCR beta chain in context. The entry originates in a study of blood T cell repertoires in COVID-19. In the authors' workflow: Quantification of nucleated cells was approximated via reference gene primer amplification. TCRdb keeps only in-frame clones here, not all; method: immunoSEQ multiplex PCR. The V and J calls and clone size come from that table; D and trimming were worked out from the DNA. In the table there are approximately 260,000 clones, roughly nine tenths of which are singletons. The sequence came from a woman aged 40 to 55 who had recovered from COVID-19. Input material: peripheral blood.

CDR3 sequence (DNA): TGTGCCAGCAGACTAGCGGGAGGCCAGTACAATGAGCAGTTCTTC. Its translation is CASRLAGGQYNEQFF. The V call is TRBV6-5, the J call TRBJ2-1; TRBD2 aligns across 12 bases. CDR1 MNHEY and CDR2 SVGAGI come from the germline V gene. The CDR3 contains 15 residues. Germline trimming cut 6 bases from V and 4 bases from J; bases unmatched to any gene: 4.